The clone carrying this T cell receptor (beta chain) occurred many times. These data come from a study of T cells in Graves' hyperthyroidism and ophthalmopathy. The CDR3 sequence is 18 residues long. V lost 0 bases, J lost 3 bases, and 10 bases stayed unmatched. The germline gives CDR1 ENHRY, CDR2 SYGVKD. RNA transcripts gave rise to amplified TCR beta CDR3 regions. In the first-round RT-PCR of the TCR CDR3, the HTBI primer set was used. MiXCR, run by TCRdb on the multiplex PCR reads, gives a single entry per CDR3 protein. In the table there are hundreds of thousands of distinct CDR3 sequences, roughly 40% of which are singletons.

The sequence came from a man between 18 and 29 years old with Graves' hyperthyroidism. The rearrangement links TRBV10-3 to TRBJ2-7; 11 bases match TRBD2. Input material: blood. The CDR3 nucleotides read TGTGCCATCAGTGAGTCCGGAGGTACACTAGCGGGGGTCTACGAGCAGTACTTC. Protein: CAISESGGTLAGVYEQYF.